These 10 T cell receptor beta chains originate from one sample sequenced in a study of T cell responses to AZD1222 COVID-19 vaccine. Some clones are missing from TCRdb's copy, which holds only in-frame ones; the method was immunoSEQ multiplex PCR. The table records 130,000 to 150,000 clones, approximately 91% of them present only once. The sample consisted of peripheral blood, taken 28 days after the second AZD1222 dose. The receptors were gathered from an adult who received the AZD1222 COVID-19 vaccine.

This chain joins TRBV21-1 and TRBJ1-4. TRBV21-1 is assigned pseudogene status. This CDR3 region has 16 residues. The CDR3 DNA reads as TGTGCCAGCAGCAAAGGCCCCCGGGGAATTGGTGAAAAACTGTTTTTT. Its translation is CASSKGPRGIGEKLFF.

J is TRBJ2-7 and V is TRBV9, with TRBD1 matching over 7 bases. The germline V gene has CDR1 SGDLS and CDR2 YYNGEE. J gave up 0 bases and V 4 bases, and 7 bases lay outside the gene matches. There are 15 residues in the CDR3. CDR3 DNA sequence: TGTGCCAGCAGCCCAGGACAGGCGAGCTCCTACGAGCAGTACTTC. It codes for CASSPGQASSYEQYF.

This chain connects TRBV7-8 to TRBJ1-1; D uncertain. From germline, CDR1 is SGHVS and CDR2 FQNEAQ. Trimming removed 2 bases from V and 1 base from J, with 8 bases in between. The CDR3 is 14 amino acids. The CDR3: CASSLYTANTEAFF. The CDR3 DNA reads TGTGCCAGCAGCTTATACACGGCGAACACTGAAGCTTTCTTT.

The chain combines TRBV18 with TRBJ1-2, with D uncertain. Deletions cut 5 bases from V and 6 bases from J, with 13 bases between. This CDR3 region has 13 residues. Germline V CDR1 and CDR2: KGHSH, LQKENI. CDR3 bases: TGTGCCAGCTCAGACTACGTATTGGATGGCTACACCTTC. Amino acids: CASSDYVLDGYTF.

The chain joins TRBV6-4 to TRBJ2-3, with 7 bases matching TRBD2. Germline CDR1 reads MRHNA; CDR2 reads SNTAGT. The CDR3 has 16 residues. V lost 5 bases to trimming and J lost 1 base; unmatched junction nucleotides: 9. The CDR3, as DNA: TGTGCCAGCAGTCTTTATAGCGGGTCGGGCACAGATACGCAGTATTTT. As protein: CASSLYSGSGTDTQYF.

The chain couples TRBV7-3 to TRBJ1-1, with D uncertain. The germline V gene has CDR1 SGHTA and CDR2 FQGTGA. This CDR3 contains 13 residues. Trimming left V 4 bases short and J 3 bases short, with 9 bases between. The CDR3 DNA is TGTGCCAGCAGCTCAAGGGTAGACACTGAAGCTTTCTTT. Residues: CASSSRVDTEAFF.

This clone was seen once. This chain connects TRBV7-8 to TRBJ2-2, with a tentative D call TRBD2 (5 bases). Germline lookup yields CDR1 SGHVS and CDR2 FQNEAQ. The CDR3 spans 14 residues. V was pared by 1 base and J by 6 bases, with 9 bases between. Here the CDR3 reads CASSLGWGAGELFF. DNA for the CDR3: TGTGCCAGCAGCTTAGGTTGGGGAGCCGGGGAGCTGTTTTTT.

The rearrangement uses TRBV27 and TRBJ2-1; D uncertain. The CDR3 is 15 amino acids. Per germline, CDR1 MNHEY and CDR2 SMNVEV (reference sequence). Trimming pared 3 bases from V and 0 bases from J, leaving 9 bases between. CDR3 protein: CASSFDWSSYNEQFF. CDR3 bases: TGTGCCAGCAGTTTCGACTGGAGCTCCTACAATGAGCAGTTCTTC.

The rearrangement uses TRBV5-1 and TRBJ2-5; D is possibly TRBD1 (5 bases). This CDR3 region has 12 residues. The ends were cut back, 4 bases at V and 3 bases at J, with 7 bases in the middle. Germline lookup yields CDR1 SGHRS and CDR2 YFSETQ. CDR3 DNA: TGCGCCAGCAGCATAGGGGAAGAGACCCAGTACTTC. Its translation: CASSIGEETQYF.

V usage is TRBV18 and J usage is TRBJ1-6; D is unresolved. The CDR3 is made up of 14 amino acids. The germline CDR1 and CDR2 sequences are KGHSH and LQKENI. V was trimmed by 1 base and J by 9 bases, leaving 10 bases between them. CDR3 residues: CASSPLGGASPLHF. The CDR3 DNA reads TGTGCCAGCTCACCACTCGGAGGTGCTTCACCCCTCCACTTT.